The T cell receptor beta chain described here comes from a study of blood T cell repertoires in COVID-19. Whole-study context: PBMCs, B-cell-depleted T cells, or T cells provided the cDNA or gDNA that made up the material.

CDR3 length equals 15 residues. The ends lost 6 bases at V and 0 bases at J; junction bases unmatched: 7. CDR1 is MNHEY and CDR2 is SVGAGI in the germline V gene. Methods used by the authors: Amplification with reference gene primers provided the estimates of nucleated cell counts. Sequencing used immunoSEQ multiplex PCR; TCRdb keeps in-frame clones, though not all of them. Clone size and the V and J calls come from that table; the DNA yielded D and trimming. The sample records some 250,000 clones, approximately 88% being singletons. The sample comprised peripheral blood. V usage is TRBV6-5 and J usage is TRBJ1-1; 7 positions match TRBD1. The receptor was derived from a human donor in a cohort sampled during active COVID-19. CDR3 coding DNA: TGTGCCAGCAGCCCCCGACAGGGAATGAACACTGAAGCTTTCTTT. As protein: CASSPRQGMNTEAFF.